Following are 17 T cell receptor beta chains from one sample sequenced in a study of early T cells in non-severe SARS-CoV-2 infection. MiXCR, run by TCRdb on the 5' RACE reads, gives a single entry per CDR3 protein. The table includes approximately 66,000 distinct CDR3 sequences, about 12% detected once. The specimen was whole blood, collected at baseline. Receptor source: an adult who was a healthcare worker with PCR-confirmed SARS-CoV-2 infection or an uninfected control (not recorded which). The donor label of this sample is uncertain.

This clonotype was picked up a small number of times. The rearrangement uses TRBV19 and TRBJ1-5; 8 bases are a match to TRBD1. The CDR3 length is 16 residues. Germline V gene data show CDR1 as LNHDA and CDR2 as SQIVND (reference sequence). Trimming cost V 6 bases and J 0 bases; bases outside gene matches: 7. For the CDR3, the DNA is TGTGCCAGTAGCTTGACAGGGGCTTATAGCAATCAGCCCCAGCATTTT. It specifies CASSLTGAYSNQPQHF.

CDR3 bases: TGCGCCAGCAGCCAAGATTTTAGGTTTCGACAGGGCCTCATCTACGAGCAGTACGTC. It yields the protein CASSQDFRFRQGLIYEQYV. The V call is TRBV4-1, the J call TRBJ2-7, with 7 bases lining up with TRBD1. CDR3 size: 19 residues. V lost 0 bases to trimming and J lost 3 bases; unmatched junction nucleotides: 17. Germline V gives CDR1 MGHRA, CDR2 YSYEKL.

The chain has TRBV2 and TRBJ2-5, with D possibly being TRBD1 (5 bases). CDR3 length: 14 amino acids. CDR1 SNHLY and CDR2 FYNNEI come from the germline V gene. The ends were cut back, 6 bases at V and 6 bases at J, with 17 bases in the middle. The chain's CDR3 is CASSPLKGSKTQYF. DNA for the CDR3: TGTGCCAGCAGCCCCCTGAAGGGGTCAAAGACCCAGTACTTC. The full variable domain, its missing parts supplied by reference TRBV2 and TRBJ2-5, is EPEVTQTPSHQVTQMGQEVILRCVPISNHLYFYWYRQILGQKVEFLVSFYNNEISEKSEIFDDQFSVERPDGSNFTLKIRSTKLEDSAMYFCASSPLKGSKTQYFGPGTRLLVL.

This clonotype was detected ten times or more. The CDR3 spells CATSGDNANYGYTF. The CDR3 bases are TGTGCCACCAGTGGGGACAACGCTAACTATGGCTACACCTTC. The chain joins TRBV24-1 to TRBJ1-2, with a weak D call TRBD1 (6 bases). The CDR3 is made up of 14 amino acids. Trimming shortened V by 5 bases and J by 0 bases, and 9 bases separated the two germline ends. Germline V lookup: CDR1 KGHDR, CDR2 SFDVKD.

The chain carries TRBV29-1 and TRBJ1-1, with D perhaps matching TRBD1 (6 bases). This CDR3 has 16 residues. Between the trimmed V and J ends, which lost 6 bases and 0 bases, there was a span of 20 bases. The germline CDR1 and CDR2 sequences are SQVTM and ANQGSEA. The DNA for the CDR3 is TGCAGCGTCTCCCCATTGGACAGTAACATGAACACTGAAGCTTTCTTT. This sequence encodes CSVSPLDSNMNTEAFF.

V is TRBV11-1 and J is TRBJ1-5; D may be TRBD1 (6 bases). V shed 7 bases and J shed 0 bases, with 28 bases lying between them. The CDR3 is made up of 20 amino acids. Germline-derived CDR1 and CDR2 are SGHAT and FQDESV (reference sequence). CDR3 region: CASTFLWKDRGIYSNQPQHF. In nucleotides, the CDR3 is TGTGCCAGCACCTTCCTATGGAAGGACAGAGGAATTTATAGCAATCAGCCCCAGCATTTT.

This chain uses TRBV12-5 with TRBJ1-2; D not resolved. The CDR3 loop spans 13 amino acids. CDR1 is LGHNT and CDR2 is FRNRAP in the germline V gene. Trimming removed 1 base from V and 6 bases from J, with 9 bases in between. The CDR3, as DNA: TGTGCTAGTGGTTTGGGCGGTATCGATGGCTACACCTTC. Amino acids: CASGLGGIDGYTF.

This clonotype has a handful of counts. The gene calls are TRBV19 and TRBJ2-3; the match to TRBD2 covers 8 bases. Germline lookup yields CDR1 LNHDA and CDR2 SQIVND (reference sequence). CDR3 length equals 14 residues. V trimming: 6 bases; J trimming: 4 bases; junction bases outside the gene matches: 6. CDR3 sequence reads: CASSGGAAADTQYF. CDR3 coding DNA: TGTGCCAGTAGCGGGGGGGCCGCTGCAGATACGCAGTATTTT.

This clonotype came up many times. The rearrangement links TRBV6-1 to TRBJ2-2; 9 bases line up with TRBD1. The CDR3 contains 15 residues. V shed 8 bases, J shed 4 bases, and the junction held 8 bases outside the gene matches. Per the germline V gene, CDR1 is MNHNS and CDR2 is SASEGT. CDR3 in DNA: TGTGCCAGCGTTATGGGACAGGGAGCCACCGGGGAGCTGTTTTTT. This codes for CASVMGQGATGELFF.

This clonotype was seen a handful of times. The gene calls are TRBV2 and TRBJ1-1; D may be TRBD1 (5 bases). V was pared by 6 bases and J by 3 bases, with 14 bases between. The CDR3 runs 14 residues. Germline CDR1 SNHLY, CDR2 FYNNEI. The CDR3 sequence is CASRGRGMDTEAFF. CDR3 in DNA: TGTGCCAGCAGGGGCCGGGGGATGGACACTGAAGCTTTCTTT.

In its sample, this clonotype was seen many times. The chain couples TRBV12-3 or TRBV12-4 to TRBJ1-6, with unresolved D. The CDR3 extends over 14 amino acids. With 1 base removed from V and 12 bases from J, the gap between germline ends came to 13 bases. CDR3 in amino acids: CASSLDPGRIPLHF. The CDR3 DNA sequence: TGTGCCAGCAGTTTAGACCCGGGGAGGATACCCCTCCACTTT.

The DNA of the CDR3 is TGCAGTGCTAGAGCCCCCGAAGAAGACTATGGCTACACCTTC. As protein: CSARAPEEDYGYTF. The chain uses TRBV20-1 and TRBJ1-2; no definite D call. The germline V and J ends were trimmed by 1 base and 3 bases, with 12 bases remaining between them. The CDR3 sequence is 14 residues long. Germline CDR1 and CDR2: DFQATT and SNEGSKA (reference sequence).

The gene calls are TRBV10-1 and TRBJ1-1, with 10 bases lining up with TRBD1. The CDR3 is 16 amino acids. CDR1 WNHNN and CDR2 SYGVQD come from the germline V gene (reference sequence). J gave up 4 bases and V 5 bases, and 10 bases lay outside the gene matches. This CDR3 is CASSYLRDRGPTEAFF. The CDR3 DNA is TGCGCCAGCAGTTATCTCCGGGACAGGGGACCCACTGAAGCTTTCTTT.

CDR3 coding DNA: TGCGCCAGCAGGGGCGCAGGGTTGGATGGCTACACCTTC. This gives the protein CASRGAGLDGYTF. The chain links TRBV10-2 to TRBJ1-2; a possible D gene is TRBD1 (5 bases). CDR1 is WSHSY and CDR2 is SAAADI in the germline V gene. The CDR3 extends over 13 amino acids. V dropped 6 bases and J dropped 6 bases, with 14 bases sitting between them.

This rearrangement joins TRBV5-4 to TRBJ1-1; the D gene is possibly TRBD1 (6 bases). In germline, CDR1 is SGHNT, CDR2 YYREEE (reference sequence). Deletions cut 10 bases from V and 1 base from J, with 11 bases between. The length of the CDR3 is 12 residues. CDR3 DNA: TGTGCCGCAAAACAGGGGAACACTGAAGCTTTCTTT. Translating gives CAAKQGNTEAFF.

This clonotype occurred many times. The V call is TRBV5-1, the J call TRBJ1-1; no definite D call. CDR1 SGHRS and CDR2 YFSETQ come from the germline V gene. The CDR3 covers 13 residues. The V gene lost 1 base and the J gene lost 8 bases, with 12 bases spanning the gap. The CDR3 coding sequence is TGCGCCAGCAGCTTGATCGGCCAGGACGAAGCTTTCTTT. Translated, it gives CASSLIGQDEAFF. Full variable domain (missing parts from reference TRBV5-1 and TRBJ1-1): KAGVTQTPRYLIKTRGQQVTLSCSPISGHRSVSWYQQTPGQGLQFLFEYFSETQRNKGNFPGRFSGRQFSNSRSEMNVSTLELGDSALYLCASSLIGQDEAFFGQGTRLTVV.

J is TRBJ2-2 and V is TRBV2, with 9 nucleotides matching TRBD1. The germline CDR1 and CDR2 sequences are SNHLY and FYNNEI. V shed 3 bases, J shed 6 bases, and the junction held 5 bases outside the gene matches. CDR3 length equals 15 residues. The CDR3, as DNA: TGTGCCAGCAGTGACCGGGACAGGGCGGCCGGGGAGCTGTTTTTT. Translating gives CASSDRDRAAGELFF.